What follows are 2 T cell receptor beta chains derived from one specimen sequenced in a study of breast tumors, draining lymph nodes, adjacent tissues. In TCRdb, the multiplex PCR reads were re-called with MiXCR into one record per CDR3 protein. This sample yields about 140,000 distinct CDR3 sequences, of which about 31% are seen a single time; 2.3% belongs to the top ten. Samples came from axillary lymph nodes draining the breast cancer. The sample taken for sequencing was axillary lymph node tissue. These receptors all come from a female donor with breast cancer. Some clones in this sample may be carry-over from other donors' samples.

This clonotype showed up many times. The rearrangement joins TRBV3-1 to TRBJ1-2; 9 positions match TRBD1. The trim removed 5 bases at V and 7 bases at J, leaving 8 bases unmatched. The CDR3 sequence is 14 residues long. Germline assignment: CDR1 LGHDT and CDR2 YNNKEL (reference sequence). The CDR3 spells CASSSSDRGSGYTF. The CDR3 DNA reads as TGTGCCAGCAGCTCCAGCGACAGGGGGTCTGGCTACACCTTC.

In this sample, this clonotype turned up many times. One end of the junction fails to match germline, which may point to a read error. This chain connects TRBV7-3 to TRBJ1-2, with D possibly being TRBD1 (6 bases). The CDR3 is 15 amino acids. Germline V gene data show CDR1 as SGHTA and CDR2 as FQGTGA. The CDR3 is CASSPGGAAINGYPF. The CDR3 DNA sequence: TGTGCCAGCAGTCCCGGGGGGGCCGCGATCAATGGCTACCCCTTC.